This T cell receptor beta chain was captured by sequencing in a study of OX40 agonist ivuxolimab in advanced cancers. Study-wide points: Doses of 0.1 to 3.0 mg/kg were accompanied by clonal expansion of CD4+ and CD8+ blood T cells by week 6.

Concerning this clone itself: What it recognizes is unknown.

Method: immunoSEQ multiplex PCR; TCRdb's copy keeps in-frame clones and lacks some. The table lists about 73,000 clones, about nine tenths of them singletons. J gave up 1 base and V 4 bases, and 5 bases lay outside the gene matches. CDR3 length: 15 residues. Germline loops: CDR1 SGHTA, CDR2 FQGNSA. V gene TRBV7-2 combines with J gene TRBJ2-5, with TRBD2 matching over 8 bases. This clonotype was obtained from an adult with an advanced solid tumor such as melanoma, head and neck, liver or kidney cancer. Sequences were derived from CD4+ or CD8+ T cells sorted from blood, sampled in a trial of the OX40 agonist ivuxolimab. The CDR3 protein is CASSSGLAPQETQYF. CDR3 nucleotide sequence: TGTGCCAGCAGCTCAGGACTAGCCCCCCAAGAGACCCAGTACTTC.